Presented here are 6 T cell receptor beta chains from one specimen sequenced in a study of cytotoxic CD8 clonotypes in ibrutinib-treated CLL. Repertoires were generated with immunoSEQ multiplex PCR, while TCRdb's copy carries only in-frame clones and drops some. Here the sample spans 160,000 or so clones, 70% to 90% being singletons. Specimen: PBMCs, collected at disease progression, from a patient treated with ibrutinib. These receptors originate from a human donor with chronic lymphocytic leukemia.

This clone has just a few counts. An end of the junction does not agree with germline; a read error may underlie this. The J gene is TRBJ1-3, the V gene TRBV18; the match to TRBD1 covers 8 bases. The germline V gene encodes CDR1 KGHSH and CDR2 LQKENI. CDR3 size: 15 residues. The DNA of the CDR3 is TGTGCCAGCGCACCAGGGGGCGACTCTGGAAACACCATATATTTT. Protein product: CASAPGGDSGNTIYF.

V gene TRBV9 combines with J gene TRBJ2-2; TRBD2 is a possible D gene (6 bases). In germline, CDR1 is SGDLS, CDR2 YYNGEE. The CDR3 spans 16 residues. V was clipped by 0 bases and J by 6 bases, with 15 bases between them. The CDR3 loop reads CASSVARDSSPGELFF. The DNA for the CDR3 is TGTGCCAGCAGCGTAGCCCGGGACTCCAGTCCCGGGGAGCTGTTTTTT.

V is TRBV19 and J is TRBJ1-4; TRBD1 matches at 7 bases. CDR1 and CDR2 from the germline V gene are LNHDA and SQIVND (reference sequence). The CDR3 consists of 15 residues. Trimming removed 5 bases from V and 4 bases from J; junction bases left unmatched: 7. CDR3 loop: CASSGNRGLNEKLFF. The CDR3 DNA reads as TGTGCCAGTAGTGGGAACAGGGGCCTTAATGAAAAACTGTTTTTT.

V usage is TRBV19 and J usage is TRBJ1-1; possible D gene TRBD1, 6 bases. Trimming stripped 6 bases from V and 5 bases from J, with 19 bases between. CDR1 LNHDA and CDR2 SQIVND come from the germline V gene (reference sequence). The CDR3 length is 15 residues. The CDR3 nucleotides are TGTGCCAGTAGAAAAAGTTCAGGGGATAGGACTGAAGCTTTCTTT. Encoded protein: CASRKSSGDRTEAFF.

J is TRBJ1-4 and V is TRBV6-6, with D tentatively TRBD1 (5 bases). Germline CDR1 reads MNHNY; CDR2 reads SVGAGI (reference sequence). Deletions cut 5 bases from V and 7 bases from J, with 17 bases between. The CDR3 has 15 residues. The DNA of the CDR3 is TGTGCCAGCAGTCCCGGTAGGGGACGAGGTGAAAAACTGTTTTTT. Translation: CASSPGRGRGEKLFF.

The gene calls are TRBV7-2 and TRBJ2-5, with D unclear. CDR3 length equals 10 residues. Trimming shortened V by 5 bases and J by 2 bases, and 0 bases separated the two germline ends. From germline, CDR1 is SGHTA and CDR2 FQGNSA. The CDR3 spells CASSQETQYF. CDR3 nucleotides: TGTGCCAGCAGCCAAGAGACCCAGTACTTC. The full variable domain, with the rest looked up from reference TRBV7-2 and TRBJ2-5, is GAGVSQSPSNKVTEKGKDVELRCDPISGHTALYWYRQSLGQGLEFLIYFQGNSAPDKSGLPSDRFSAERTGGSVSTLTIQRTQQEDSAVYLCASSQETQYFGPGTRLLVL.